Presented here are 7 T cell receptor beta chains from one specimen sequenced in a study of shared clonotypes between healthy human individuals. Profiled with immunoSEQ multiplex PCR; TCRdb holds only in-frame clones, not every one. The data contain around 88,000 clones, 68% of them seen just once; the ten biggest clones take up roughly 52%. Material for sequencing was memory CD8+ T cells sorted from blood. Subset defined: CD45RO+ cells pooled with CCR7-negative TemRA cells. The source is a man aged 30-40 years in good health.

This chain connects TRBV27 to TRBJ1-2, with TRBD1 identical over 7 bases. The CDR3 extends over 15 amino acids. The V and J ends lost 6 bases and 6 bases, in that order; junction bases with no gene match: 13. Germline CDR1 is MNHEY and CDR2 is SMNVEV (reference sequence). The CDR3 reads CASSGRQGALNGYTF. CDR3 sequence (DNA): TGTGCCAGCAGCGGAAGACAGGGCGCCTTGAATGGCTACACCTTC.

V and J are TRBV25-1 and TRBJ2-1; no clear D. The V gene lost 4 bases and the J gene lost 3 bases, with 7 bases spanning the gap. The CDR3 sequence is 13 residues long. The V gene's germline CDR1 is MGHDK and CDR2 SYGVNS. The CDR3 DNA follows: TGTGCCAGCAGTGGAGACCGCTACAATGAGCAGTTCTTC. Encoded protein: CASSGDRYNEQFF.

This clone has only a few counts. The V and J genes are TRBV10-3 and TRBJ2-7; 8 bases are shared with TRBD2. Germline lookup yields CDR1 ENHRY and CDR2 SYGVKD. V trimming: 6 bases; J trimming: 7 bases; junction bases outside the gene matches: 5. The CDR3 spans 12 residues. CDR3 coding DNA: TGTGCCATCAGCGATAGCGGGACAGAGCAGTACTTC. Its protein is CAISDSGTEQYF.

This chain joins TRBV15 and TRBJ1-2; 8 bases are shared with TRBD1. There are 13 residues in the CDR3. Germline CDR1 and CDR2: LNHNV and YYDKDF (reference sequence). Trimming at V came to 6 bases and at J to 3 bases, leaving 3 bases not matched to a gene. As DNA, the CDR3 is TGTGCCACCAGGGGGACAGGAGACTATGGCTACACCTTC. Encoded protein: CATRGTGDYGYTF.

The chain employs TRBV15 and TRBJ2-1; TRBD2 might be the D (6 bases). This CDR3 contains 14 residues. The germline V gene has CDR1 LNHNV and CDR2 YYDKDF (reference sequence). The V and J ends lost 9 bases and 8 bases respectively, with 20 bases between them. The CDR3 spells CATAPSASDDEQFF. DNA for the CDR3: TGTGCCACGGCACCTAGCGCCAGTGACGATGAGCAGTTCTTC.

V and J are TRBV7-9 and TRBJ2-1; 7 nucleotides agree with TRBD2. From germline, CDR1 is SEHNR and CDR2 FQNEAQ (reference sequence). This CDR3 is 16 amino acids long. J lost 1 base, V lost 0 bases, and 3 bases had no gene match. This CDR3 is CASSLAWGGSYNEQFF. CDR3 nucleotides: TGTGCCAGCAGCTTAGCGTGGGGGGGATCCTACAATGAGCAGTTCTTC.

The V and J genes are TRBV15 and TRBJ2-6; TRBD2 might be the D (5 bases). The CDR3 sequence is 16 residues long. V shed 0 bases and J shed 4 bases, with 10 bases lying between them. Germline assignment: CDR1 LNHNV and CDR2 YYDKDF (reference sequence). Here the CDR3 DNA reads TGTGCCACCAGCAGAGATCCGGGGTCCGGGGCCAACGTCCTGACTTTC. Residues: CATSRDPGSGANVLTF. Filled out from reference TRBV15 and TRBJ2-6, the complete variable domain reads DAMVIQNPRYQVTQFGKPVTLSCSQTLNHNVMYWYQQKSSQAPKLLFHYYDKDFNNEADTPDNFQSRRPNTSFCFLDIRSPGLGDTAMYLCATSRDPGSGANVLTFGAGSRLTVL.